What follows is one TCR beta chain and its context. What it recognizes is unknown. Germline-derived CDR1 and CDR2 are LNHNV and YYDKDF (reference sequence). The CDR3 is 16 amino acids. V lost 0 bases, J lost 5 bases, and 9 bases stayed unmatched. Some clones are missing from TCRdb's copy, which holds only in-frame ones; the method was immunoSEQ multiplex PCR. The table has about 1.1 million clones, around 78% seen once. The data belong to a study of shared clonotypes between healthy human individuals. Whole-study context: Per-donor plates numbered three CD4 naive, three CD4 memory, two CD8 naive and one CD8 memory. Study observations and caveats: It was only blood that was sampled, and tissue repertoires likely differ.

The sequenced sample consisted of memory CD4+ T cells from PBMCs. Subset reported: CD45RA-negative fraction. J is TRBJ2-5 and V is TRBV15; 7 bases agree with TRBD2. This TCR came from a man in his late teens or twenties in good health. Some clones in this sample may be carry-over from other donors' samples. The CDR3 is CATSRERWEGLETQYF. CDR3 DNA: TGTGCCACCAGCAGAGAGCGGTGGGAGGGCCTCGAGACCCAGTACTTC.